Below, 29 T cell receptor beta chains from the same sample are listed, as sequenced in a study of T cells in Graves' hyperthyroidism and ophthalmopathy. RNA transcripts gave rise to amplified TCR beta CDR3 regions. An initial round of RT-PCR targeting the TCR CDR3 relied on the HTBI primer set. MiXCR, applied by TCRdb to the multiplex PCR reads, yields one record per CDR3 protein. Among around 420,000 distinct CDR3 sequences listed, approximately 15% were seen once. Input material: blood. Receptor source: a woman between 18 and 30 years old with Graves' hyperthyroidism.

This clonotype was counted between two and nine times. The V gene is TRBV7-8, the J gene TRBJ2-1, with TRBD1 as a possible D gene (5 bases). The CDR3 covers 14 residues. Trimming shortened V by 7 bases and J by 5 bases, and 15 bases separated the two germline ends. From germline, CDR1 is SGHVS and CDR2 FQNEAQ. The CDR3 sequence is CASMGRANDNEQFF. The DNA for the CDR3 is TGTGCCAGCATGGGCAGGGCTAACGACAATGAGCAGTTCTTC.

This clonotype was observed at least ten times. V usage is TRBV18 and J usage is TRBJ1-1, with D possibly matching TRBD1 (5 bases). V was trimmed by 0 bases and J by 8 bases, leaving 7 bases between them. Germline V gene data show CDR1 as KGHSH and CDR2 as LQKENI. This CDR3 has 12 residues. The CDR3 DNA is TGTGCCAGCTCACCACCGGGGGGAGAAGCTTTCTTT. Amino acids: CASSPPGGEAFF. Filled out from reference TRBV18 and TRBJ1-1, the complete variable domain reads NAGVMQNPRHLVRRRGQEARLRCSPMKGHSHVYWYRQLPEEGLKFMVYLQKENIIDESGMPKERFSAEFPKEGPSILRIQQVVRGDSAAYFCASSPPGGEAFFGQGTRLTVV.

This clonotype was recorded a few times. This may stem from a read error, because a much larger clone lies one nucleotide away. The V call is TRBV29-1, the J call TRBJ1-1; 7 nucleotides match TRBD1. Germline lookup yields CDR1 SQVTM and CDR2 ANQGSEA. The CDR3 covers 13 residues. CDR3 bases: TGCAGCGTTGCCGGACAGGCGAACACTGAAACTTTCTTT. It codes for CSVAGQANTETFF.

The chain is built from TRBV19 and TRBJ2-7, with D perhaps TRBD2 (5 bases). There are 15 residues in the CDR3. Germline CDR1 reads LNHDA; CDR2 reads SQIVND (reference sequence). Trimming left V 2 bases short and J 0 bases short, with 11 bases between. CDR3 nucleotide sequence: TGTGCCAGTAGTATAAACTACGGGGTCTCCTACGAGCAGTACTTC. It specifies CASSINYGVSYEQYF.

This clonotype was detected ten times or more. The V gene is TRBV6-6, the J gene TRBJ2-7; perhaps TRBD1 as D (5 bases). Germline loops: CDR1 MNHNY, CDR2 SVGAGI (reference sequence). The CDR3 covers 17 residues. V lost 0 bases to trimming and J lost 0 bases, with 15 bases between them. This CDR3 reads CASSYSVQAIGSYEQYF. The CDR3 DNA follows: TGTGCCAGCAGTTACTCGGTACAGGCCATTGGCTCCTACGAGCAGTACTTC.

This clonotype was counted once. The V and J genes are TRBV11-1 and TRBJ2-3; TRBD2 agrees at 13 bases. Trimming cost V 5 bases and J 3 bases; bases outside gene matches: 5. CDR1 is SGHAT, CDR2 FQDESV, per germline (reference sequence). This CDR3 is 16 amino acids long. CDR3: CASSVRLAGGTDTQYF. The CDR3 bases are TGTGCCAGCAGCGTCAGACTAGCGGGAGGAACAGATACGCAGTATTTT. Together with reference TRBV11-1 and TRBJ2-3, the CDR3 gives the full variable domain: EAEVAQSPRYKITEKSQAVAFWCDPISGHATLYWYRQILGQGPELLVQFQDESVVDDSQLPKDRFSAERLKGVDSTLKIQPAELGDSAMYLCASSVRLAGGTDTQYFGPGTRLTVL.

In this sample, this clonotype turned up many times. V is TRBV13 and J is TRBJ1-6; D perhaps matches TRBD1 (5 bases). V was pared by 4 bases and J by 7 bases, with 17 bases between. Germline-derived CDR1 and CDR2 are PRHDT and FYEKMQ (reference sequence). This CDR3 is 16 amino acids long. CDR3 DNA sequence: TGTGCCAGCAGCTCGATAAAGCGTGGGGCCAATTCACCCCTCCACTTT. Translated: CASSSIKRGANSPLHF. Looking up the rest from reference TRBV13 and TRBJ1-6 gives the full variable domain: AAGVIQSPRHLIKEKRETATLKCYPIPRHDTVYWYQQGPGQDPQFLISFYEKMQSDKGSIPDRFSAQQFSDYHSELNMSSLELGDSALYFCASSSIKRGANSPLHFGNGTRLTVT.

There are many counts of this clonotype. The chain combines TRBV4-1 with TRBJ2-1; D call uncertain. Trimming pared 1 base from V and 5 bases from J, leaving 6 bases between. Germline V CDR1 and CDR2: MGHRA, YSYEKL. The CDR3 runs to 13 residues. In nucleotides, the CDR3 is TGCGCCAGCAGCCAAGGGTCTAACAATGAGCAGTTCTTC. Encoded protein: CASSQGSNNEQFF.

This clonotype was counted many times. The chain has TRBV7-8 and TRBJ2-4, with a weak D call TRBD1 (5 bases). CDR1 and CDR2 (germline): SGHVS, FQNEAQ. The V and J ends lost 4 bases and 1 base respectively, with 11 bases between them. This CDR3 has 15 residues. This CDR3 reads CASSSTGVAKNIQYF. The CDR3 region has the DNA TGTGCCAGCAGCTCCACAGGAGTTGCCAAAAACATTCAGTACTTC.

The V gene is TRBV6-2 or TRBV6-3, the J gene TRBJ1-2; no reliable D call. V dropped 8 bases and J dropped 4 bases, with 5 bases sitting between them. The CDR3 length is 10 residues. Germline assignment: CDR1 MNHEY and CDR2 SVGEGT. The CDR3 sequence is CASVAYGYTF. As DNA, the CDR3 is TGTGCCAGCGTCGCCTATGGCTACACCTTC.

This clonotype was observed many times. The CDR3 spells CASSLDGHLNTEAFF. The CDR3 bases are TGCGCCAGCAGCTTGGATGGGCACTTAAACACTGAAGCTTTCTTT. The chain employs TRBV5-1 and TRBJ1-1; no clear D gene. Germline-derived CDR1 and CDR2 are SGHRS and YFSETQ. The CDR3 sequence is 15 residues long. Trimming shortened V by 0 bases and J by 2 bases, and 11 bases separated the two germline ends.

This clonotype has ten or more counts. The CDR3 sequence: CSAPLRDSRDNEQFF. The CDR3 nucleotides read TGCAGTGCTCCGCTCCGGGACTCCCGGGACAATGAGCAGTTCTTC. This chain uses TRBV20-1 with TRBJ2-1, with D perhaps TRBD2 (6 bases). Per germline, CDR1 DFQATT and CDR2 SNEGSKA (reference sequence). Trimming pared 5 bases from V and 5 bases from J, leaving 19 bases between. This CDR3 has 15 amino acids.

This clonotype was observed a few times. The chain carries TRBV30 and TRBJ2-3; 10 positions agree with TRBD2. V lost 0 bases, J lost 3 bases, and 6 bases stayed unmatched. From germline, CDR1 is GTSNPN and CDR2 SVGIG (reference sequence). CDR3 length: 16 residues. DNA of the CDR3: TGTGCCTGGAGTGTATCCCAGCGGGAGGGTACAGATACGCAGTATTTT. It codes for CAWSVSQREGTDTQYF.

The sample holds many counts of this clonotype. This chain uses TRBV2 with TRBJ2-5; no reliable D call. This CDR3 comprises 11 residues. Germline V gene data show CDR1 as SNHLY and CDR2 as FYNNEI. V was clipped by 8 bases and J by 1 base, with 5 bases between them. Written as DNA, the CDR3 is TGTGCCAGCGTGGTCCAAGAGACCCAGTACTTC. As protein: CASVVQETQYF.

This clonotype was seen many times. The DNA of the CDR3 is TGTGCCAGCAGTGGGACAGGGATACAGCCCCAGCATTTT. This translates into CASSGTGIQPQHF. The chain recombines TRBV2 with TRBJ1-5, with TRBD1 matching 8 bases. CDR3 length equals 13 residues. CDR1 and CDR2 (germline): SNHLY, FYNNEI. The junction had 3 bases not matched to a gene; V was cut back by 4 bases and J by 7 bases.

This clonotype has at least ten counts. The rearrangement uses TRBV2 and TRBJ2-7, with TRBD2 matching over 13 bases. This CDR3 contains 13 residues. Germline CDR1 and CDR2: SNHLY and FYNNEI. Losses at the gene ends were 6 bases for V and 6 bases for J; bases not matched to a gene: 2. This CDR3 reads CASSRTSGSEQYF. In nucleotides, the CDR3 is TGTGCCAGCAGCCGGACTAGCGGGAGCGAGCAGTACTTC. Supplemented by reference TRBV2 and TRBJ2-7, the full variable domain reads EPEVTQTPSHQVTQMGQEVILRCVPISNHLYFYWYRQILGQKVEFLVSFYNNEISEKSEIFDDQFSVERPDGSNFTLKIRSTKLEDSAMYFCASSRTSGSEQYFGPGTRLTVT.

V usage is TRBV28 and J usage is TRBJ1-1; D call uncertain. Germline V gene lookup returns CDR1 MDHEN and CDR2 SYDVKM. With 3 bases removed from V and 4 bases from J, the gap between germline ends came to 12 bases. This CDR3 has 14 amino acids. The CDR3 DNA reads TGTGCCAGCAGTTTGGACCAGTTGGGCACTGAAGCTTTCTTT. It is translated as CASSLDQLGTEAFF. Variable domain in full (rest from reference TRBV28 and TRBJ1-1): DVKVTQSSRYLVKRTGEKVFLECVQDMDHENMFWYRQDPGLGLRLIYFSYDVKMKEKGDIPEGYSVSREKKERFSLILESASTNQTSMYLCASSLDQLGTEAFFGQGTRLTVV.

This clonotype was picked up many times. J is TRBJ2-3 and V is TRBV2, with 11 bases aligning to TRBD1. CDR1 and CDR2 (germline): SNHLY, FYNNEI. Unmatched junction bases numbered 4, after V lost 8 bases and J lost 3 bases. The CDR3 has 14 residues. The CDR3 nucleotides are TGTGCCAGCTCGGACAGGGGGCGAACAGATACGCAGTATTTT. Its protein is CASSDRGRTDTQYF.

There are many counts of this clonotype. The gene calls are TRBV13 and TRBJ2-7, with 10 bases matching TRBD2. Germline V gene data show CDR1 as PRHDT and CDR2 as FYEKMQ (reference sequence). The CDR3 runs to 15 residues. Trimming took 0 bases from V and 5 from J; bases not matched to a gene: 4. CDR3 bases: TGTGCCAGCAGCTTAGGCCAGCGGGAGGGGGACGAGCAGTACTTC. It specifies CASSLGQREGDEQYF.

This clonotype was seen at least ten times. V is TRBV9 and J is TRBJ1-5; D not resolved. Trimming removed 4 bases from V and 2 bases from J, with 10 bases in between. There are 14 residues in the CDR3. Germline V lookup: CDR1 SGDLS, CDR2 YYNGEE. CDR3 residues: CASSSLGGNQPQHF. CDR3 nucleotides: TGTGCCAGCAGCTCCCTCGGGGGCAATCAGCCCCAGCATTTT.

This clonotype appeared once. The chain links TRBV30 to TRBJ1-3; 9 nucleotides line up with TRBD1. This CDR3 is built from 15 residues. CDR1 and CDR2 (germline): GTSNPN, SVGIG (reference sequence). Losses at the gene ends were 1 base for V and 9 bases for J; bases not matched to a gene: 10. The CDR3 is CAWSEGTGFGFTIYF. CDR3 nucleotides: TGTGCCTGGAGTGAGGGGACAGGGTTCGGATTCACCATATATTTT. The variable domain in full, with the rest retrieved from reference TRBV30 and TRBJ1-3, is SQTIHQWPATLVQPVGSPLSLECTVEGTSNPNLYWYRQAAGRGLQLLFYSVGIGQISSEVPQNLSASRPQDRQFILSSKKLLLSDSGFYLCAWSEGTGFGFTIYFGEGSWLTVV.

This clonotype turned up a few times. One end of the junction is discordant with germline, which a read error may explain. The chain combines TRBV4-1 with TRBJ1-2; D remains unclear. This CDR3 has 15 amino acids. Germline CDR1 is MGHRA and CDR2 is YSYEKL. CDR3 residues: CASSLGRAAYGGYTF. The CDR3 nucleotides read TGTGCCAGCAGCCTCGGACGGGCCGCCTACGGTGGCTACACCTTC.

This clonotype was observed many times. The chain recombines TRBV5-1 with TRBJ2-1; D not resolved. Germline V CDR1 and CDR2: SGHRS, YFSETQ. The CDR3 is 16 residues long. V gave up 0 bases and J gave up 2 bases, with 12 bases separating them. Here the CDR3 DNA reads TGCGCCAGCAGCTTGGACTTCTCGAGTCCCTACAATGAGCAGTTCTTC. It yields the protein CASSLDFSSPYNEQFF. Full variable domain (outside the CDR3, taken from reference TRBV5-1 and TRBJ2-1): KAGVTQTPRYLIKTRGQQVTLSCSPISGHRSVSWYQQTPGQGLQFLFEYFSETQRNKGNFPGRFSGRQFSNSRSEMNVSTLELGDSALYLCASSLDFSSPYNEQFFGPGTRLTVL.

There are many counts of this clonotype. The V call is TRBV7-2, the J call TRBJ2-1, with 9 bases lining up with TRBD2. The germline V gene has CDR1 SGHTA and CDR2 FQGNSA. CDR3 length: 16 residues. V trimming: 5 bases; J trimming: 3 bases; junction bases outside the gene matches: 8. As DNA, the CDR3 is TGTGCCAGCAGCGTATCCGGGACTAGCTTCTACAATGAGCAGTTCTTC. It translates to CASSVSGTSFYNEQFF.

This clonotype was observed at least ten times. V and J are TRBV11-2 and TRBJ1-1; D may be TRBD1 (5 bases). Between the trimmed V and J ends, which lost 4 bases and 8 bases, there was a span of 8 bases. This CDR3 contains 11 residues. Germline CDR1 and CDR2: SGHAT and FQNNGV. The chain's CDR3 is CASSSRAEAFF. CDR3 sequence (DNA): TGTGCCAGCAGCTCCAGGGCCGAAGCTTTCTTT.

This clonotype was recorded many times. The chain is built from TRBV2 and TRBJ2-1; D remains ambiguous. CDR1 is SNHLY and CDR2 is FYNNEI in the germline V gene. The CDR3 totals 13 residues. V dropped 8 bases and J dropped 3 bases, with 11 bases sitting between them. CDR3 protein: CASAGRDYNEQFF. CDR3 DNA: TGTGCCAGCGCCGGAAGGGACTACAATGAGCAGTTCTTC.

This clonotype was seen at least ten times. The rearrangement uses TRBV20-1 and TRBJ1-5, with a tentative D call TRBD1 (6 bases). The CDR3 contains 16 residues. Germline V gene lookup returns CDR1 DFQATT and CDR2 SNEGSKA (reference sequence). Trimming cost V 6 bases and J 0 bases, with 18 bases left between them. CDR3 DNA: TGCAGTGCCGCCGGTTGGGGGGGCTATAGCAATCAGCCCCAGCATTTT. This sequence encodes CSAAGWGGYSNQPQHF.

This clonotype was observed at least ten times. At one end, the junction sequence differs from germline, possibly due to a read error. V and J are TRBV10-1 and TRBJ2-1, with 7 nucleotides matching TRBD1. CDR1 is WNHNN and CDR2 is SYGVQD in the germline V gene (reference sequence). The CDR3 contains 13 residues. The CDR3 nucleotides read TGTGCCAGCAGTCCGGGACAGAACAATGAGCAGTTCTTC. It codes for CASSPGQNNEQFF.

Many counts were recorded for this clonotype. This rearrangement joins TRBV6-1 to TRBJ2-2; D possibly uses TRBD1 or TRBD2 (5 bases each). The V end lost 5 bases, the J end lost 3 bases, and 16 bases lay between the germline ends. Germline CDR1 MNHNS, CDR2 SASEGT. CDR3 length: 16 residues. Here the CDR3 reads CASSYGAKRYTGELFF. Here the CDR3 DNA reads TGTGCCAGCAGTTACGGGGCAAAGCGCTACACCGGGGAGCTGTTTTTT.